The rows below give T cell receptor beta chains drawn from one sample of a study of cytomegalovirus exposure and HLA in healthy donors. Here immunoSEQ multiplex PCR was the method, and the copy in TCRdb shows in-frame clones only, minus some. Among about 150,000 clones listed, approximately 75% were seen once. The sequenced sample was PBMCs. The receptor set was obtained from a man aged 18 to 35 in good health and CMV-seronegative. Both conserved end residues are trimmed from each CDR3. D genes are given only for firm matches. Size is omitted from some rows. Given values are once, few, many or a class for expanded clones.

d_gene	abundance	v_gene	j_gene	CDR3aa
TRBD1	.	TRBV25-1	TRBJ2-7	ASSGDRGGEGEQY
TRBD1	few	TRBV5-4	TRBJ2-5	ASSTDRGQGETQY
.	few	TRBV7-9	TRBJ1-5	ASSLPTGNQPQH
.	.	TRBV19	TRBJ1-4	ASSIQSAGGYEKLF
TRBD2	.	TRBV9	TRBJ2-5	ASSVLSGAPRETQY
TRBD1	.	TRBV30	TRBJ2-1	AWSPTGDEQF
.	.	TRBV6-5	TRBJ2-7	ASSGRHSAYEQY
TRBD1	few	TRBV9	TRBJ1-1	ASSPRTGKKNTEAF
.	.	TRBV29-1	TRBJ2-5	SVEPRDSLWETQY
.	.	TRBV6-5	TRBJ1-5	ASSPQGNSNQPQH
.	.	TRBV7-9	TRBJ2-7	ASSIVGTPPTQY
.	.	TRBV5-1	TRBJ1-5	ASSLEGGNQPQH
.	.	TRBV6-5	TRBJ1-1	ASSYGRIMAEAF
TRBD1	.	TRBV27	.	ASSPGQGLHEQY
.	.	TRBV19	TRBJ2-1	ASSPRLGFNEQF
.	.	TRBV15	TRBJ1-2	ATSRDFGEWYGYT
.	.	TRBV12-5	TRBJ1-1	ASAIDLAGTEAF
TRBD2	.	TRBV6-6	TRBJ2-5	ASSYWAGGRETQY
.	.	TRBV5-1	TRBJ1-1	ASSFVSLGRNTEAF
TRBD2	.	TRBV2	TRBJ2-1	ASSKSSGAYLNEQF
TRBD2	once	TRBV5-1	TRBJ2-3	ASSLGNSGGSTDTQY
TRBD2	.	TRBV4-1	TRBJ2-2	ASIPDGGSGELF
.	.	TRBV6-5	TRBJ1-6	ASSYDGQGNSPLH
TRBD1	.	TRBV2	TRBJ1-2	ASSPRTGGYYGYT
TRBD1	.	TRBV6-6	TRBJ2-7	ASSYSGQSYEQY
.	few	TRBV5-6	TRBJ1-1	ASSLTGPMTGTEAF
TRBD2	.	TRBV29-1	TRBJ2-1	SVSSGVYNEQF
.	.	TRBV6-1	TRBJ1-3	ASARGISGNTIY
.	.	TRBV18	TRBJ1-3	ASSPRVRGNSGNTIY
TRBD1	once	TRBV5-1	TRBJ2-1	ASSSRGTGDNEQF
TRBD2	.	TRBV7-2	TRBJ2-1	ASSLVAGEYNEQF
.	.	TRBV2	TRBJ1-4	ASSGPGANEKLF
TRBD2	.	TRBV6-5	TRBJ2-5	ASSSSGAYQETQY
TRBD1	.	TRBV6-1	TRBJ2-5	ASSGTGPQETQY
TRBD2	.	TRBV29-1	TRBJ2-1	SVEERGKYNEQF
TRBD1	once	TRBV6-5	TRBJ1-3	ASSSGGSGNTIY
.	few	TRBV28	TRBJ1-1	ASSTGGTEAF
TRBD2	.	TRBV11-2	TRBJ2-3	ASSSTSGADTQY
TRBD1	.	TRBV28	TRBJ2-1	ASSVNRDRDYNEQF
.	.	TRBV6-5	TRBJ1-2	ASSFYAGQYGYT